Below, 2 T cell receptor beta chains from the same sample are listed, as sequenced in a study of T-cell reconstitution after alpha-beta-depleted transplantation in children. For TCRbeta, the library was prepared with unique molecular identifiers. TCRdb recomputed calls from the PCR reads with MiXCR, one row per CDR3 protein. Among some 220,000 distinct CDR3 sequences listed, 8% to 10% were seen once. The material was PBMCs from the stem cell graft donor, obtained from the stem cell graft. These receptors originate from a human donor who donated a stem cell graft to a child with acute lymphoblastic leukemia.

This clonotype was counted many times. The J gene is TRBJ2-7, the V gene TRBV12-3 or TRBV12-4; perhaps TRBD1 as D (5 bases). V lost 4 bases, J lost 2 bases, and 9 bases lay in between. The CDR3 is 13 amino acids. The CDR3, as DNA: TGTGCCAGCAGTTCGACAGAAGCCTACGAGCAGTACTTC. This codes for CASSSTEAYEQYF.

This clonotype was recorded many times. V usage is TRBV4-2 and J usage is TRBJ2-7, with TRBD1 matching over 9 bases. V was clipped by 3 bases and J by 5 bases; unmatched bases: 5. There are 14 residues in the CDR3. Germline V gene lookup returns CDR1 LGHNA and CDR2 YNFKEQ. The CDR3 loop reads CASSHGTGFDEQYF. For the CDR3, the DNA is TGTGCCAGCAGCCACGGGACAGGGTTCGACGAGCAGTACTTC.